One T cell receptor beta chain is described in this entry. CDR3 length: 14 residues. In germline, CDR1 is MNHEY, CDR2 SVGAGI. V was pared by 2 bases and J by 5 bases, with 2 bases of the junction left unmatched. Original data processing: Reference gene primer amplification gave estimated nucleated cell counts. Assay: immunoSEQ multiplex PCR; the TCRdb copy retains only in-frame clones and omits some. That table gives V, J and clone size, and the DNA gave D and trimming. The data contain 230,000 or so clones, 70% to 85% of them singletons. This entry is derived from a study of blood T cell repertoires in COVID-19. Overall study context: Acute and convalescent COVID-19 samples came from the United States, Italy and Spain. Sources were T cells, B-cell-depleted T cells, or PBMCs; the material itself was cDNA or gDNA.

The chain has TRBV6-5 and TRBJ2-3, with 9 bases fitting TRBD1. The source material was peripheral blood. The source of this sequence is a middle-aged man who had recovered from COVID-19. CDR3 amino acids: CASSYGQGRDTQYF. The DNA for the CDR3 is TGTGCCAGCAGTTACGGACAGGGGAGAGATACGCAGTATTTT.